This T cell receptor (beta chain) stems from a study of technical replicates of blood from a handful of donors. Here immunoSEQ multiplex PCR was the method, and the copy in TCRdb shows in-frame clones only, minus some. The sample holds 65,000 to 90,000 clones, roughly 94% seen once. V lost 5 bases to trimming and J lost 0 bases, with 17 bases between them. The CDR3 is made up of 16 amino acids. The germline CDR1 and CDR2 sequences are LGHNA and YSLEER. The sample was T cells isolated from PBMCs. The TCR sequence derives from a human donor in good health. The V gene is TRBV4-3, the J gene TRBJ2-7; the D gene is possibly TRBD2 (6 bases). CDR3 loop: CASSMLAFSSSYEQYF. The CDR3 DNA is TGCGCCAGCAGCATGCTAGCGTTTTCTAGCTCCTACGAGCAGTACTTC.